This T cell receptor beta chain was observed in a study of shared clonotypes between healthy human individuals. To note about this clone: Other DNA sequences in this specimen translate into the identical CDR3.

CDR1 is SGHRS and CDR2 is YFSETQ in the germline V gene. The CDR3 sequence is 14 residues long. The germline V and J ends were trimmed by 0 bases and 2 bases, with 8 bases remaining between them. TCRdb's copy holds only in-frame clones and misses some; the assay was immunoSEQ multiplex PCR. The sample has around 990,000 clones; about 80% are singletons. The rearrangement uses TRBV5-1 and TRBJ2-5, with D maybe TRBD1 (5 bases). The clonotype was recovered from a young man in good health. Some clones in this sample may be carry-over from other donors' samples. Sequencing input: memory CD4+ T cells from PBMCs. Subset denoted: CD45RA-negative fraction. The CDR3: CASSLGQRQETQYF. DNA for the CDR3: TGCGCCAGCAGCTTGGGACAGAGACAAGAGACCCAGTACTTC. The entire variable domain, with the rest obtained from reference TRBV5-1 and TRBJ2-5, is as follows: KAGVTQTPRYLIKTRGQQVTLSCSPISGHRSVSWYQQTPGQGLQFLFEYFSETQRNKGNFPGRFSGRQFSNSRSEMNVSTLELGDSALYLCASSLGQRQETQYFGPGTRLLVL.